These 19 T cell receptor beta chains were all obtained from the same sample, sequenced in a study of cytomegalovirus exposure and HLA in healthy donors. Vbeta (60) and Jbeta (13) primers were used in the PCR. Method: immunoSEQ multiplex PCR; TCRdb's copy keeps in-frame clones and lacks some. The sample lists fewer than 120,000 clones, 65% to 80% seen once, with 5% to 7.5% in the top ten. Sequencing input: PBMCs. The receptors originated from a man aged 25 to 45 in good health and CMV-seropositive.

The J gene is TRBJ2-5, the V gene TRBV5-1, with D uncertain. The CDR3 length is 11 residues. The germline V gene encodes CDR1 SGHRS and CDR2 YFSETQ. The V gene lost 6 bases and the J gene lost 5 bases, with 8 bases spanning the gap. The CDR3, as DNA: TGCGCCAGCAAGAGTCGGGAGACCCAGTACTTC. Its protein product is CASKSRETQYF.

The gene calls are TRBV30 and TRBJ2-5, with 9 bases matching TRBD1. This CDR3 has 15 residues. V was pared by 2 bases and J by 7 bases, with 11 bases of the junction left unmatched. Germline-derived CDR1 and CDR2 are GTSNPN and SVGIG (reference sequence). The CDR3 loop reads CAWSIMGQGGGTQYF. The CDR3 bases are TGTGCCTGGAGTATAATGGGACAGGGAGGAGGGACCCAGTACTTC. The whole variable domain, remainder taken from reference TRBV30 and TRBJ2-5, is SQTIHQWPATLVQPVGSPLSLECTVEGTSNPNLYWYRQAAGRGLQLLFYSVGIGQISSEVPQNLSASRPQDRQFILSSKKLLLSDSGFYLCAWSIMGQGGGTQYFGPGTRLLVL.

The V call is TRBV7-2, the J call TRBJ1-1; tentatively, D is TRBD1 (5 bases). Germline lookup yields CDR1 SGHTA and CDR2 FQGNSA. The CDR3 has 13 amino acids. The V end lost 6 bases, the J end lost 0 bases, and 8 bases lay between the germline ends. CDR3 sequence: CASRLTVNTEAFF. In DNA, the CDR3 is TGTGCCAGCAGGTTGACAGTGAACACTGAAGCTTTCTTT.

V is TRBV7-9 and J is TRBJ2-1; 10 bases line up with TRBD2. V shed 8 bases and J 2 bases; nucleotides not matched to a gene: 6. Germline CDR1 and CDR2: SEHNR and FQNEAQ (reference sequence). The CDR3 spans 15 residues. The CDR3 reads CASSLSGGAYNEQFF. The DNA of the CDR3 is TGTGCCAGCTCACTCAGCGGGGGGGCCTACAATGAGCAGTTCTTC.

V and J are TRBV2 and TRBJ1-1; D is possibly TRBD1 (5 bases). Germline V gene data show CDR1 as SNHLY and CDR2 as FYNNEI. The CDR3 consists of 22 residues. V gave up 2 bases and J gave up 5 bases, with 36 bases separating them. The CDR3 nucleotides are TGTGCCAGCAGTGAATTAACCTCGGCGATGCTATCCGGAAGGGGAGGGAGGACTGAAGCTTTCTTT. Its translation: CASSELTSAMLSGRGGRTEAFF.

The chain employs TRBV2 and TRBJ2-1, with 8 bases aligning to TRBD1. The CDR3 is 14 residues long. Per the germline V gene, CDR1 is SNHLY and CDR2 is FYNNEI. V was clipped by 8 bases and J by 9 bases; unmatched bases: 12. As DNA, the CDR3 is TGTGCCAGCGATCCCGGGACAGGCATCACTGAGCAGTTCTTC. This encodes CASDPGTGITEQFF.

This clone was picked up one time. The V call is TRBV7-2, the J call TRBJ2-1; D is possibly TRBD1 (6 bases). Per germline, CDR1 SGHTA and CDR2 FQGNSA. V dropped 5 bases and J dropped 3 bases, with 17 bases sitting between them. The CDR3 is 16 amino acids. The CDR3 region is CASSESGVEVYNEQFF. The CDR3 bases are TGTGCCAGCAGCGAATCAGGGGTCGAGGTCTACAATGAGCAGTTCTTC.

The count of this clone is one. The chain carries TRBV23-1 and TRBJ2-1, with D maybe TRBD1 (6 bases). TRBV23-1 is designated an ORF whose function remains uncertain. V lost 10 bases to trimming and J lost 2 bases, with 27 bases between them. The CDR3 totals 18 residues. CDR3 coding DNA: TGCGCCACCGAAGCCCACGAACAGGGAACCCAACCCTACAATGAGCAGTTCTTC. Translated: CATEAHEQGTQPYNEQFF.

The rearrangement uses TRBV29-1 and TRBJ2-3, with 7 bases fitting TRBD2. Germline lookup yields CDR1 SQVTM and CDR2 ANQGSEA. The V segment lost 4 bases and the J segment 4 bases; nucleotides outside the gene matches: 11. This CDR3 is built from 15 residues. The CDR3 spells CSVGGGPDLPDTQYF. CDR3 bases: TGCAGCGTTGGGGGGGGACCCGATCTCCCAGATACGCAGTATTTT.

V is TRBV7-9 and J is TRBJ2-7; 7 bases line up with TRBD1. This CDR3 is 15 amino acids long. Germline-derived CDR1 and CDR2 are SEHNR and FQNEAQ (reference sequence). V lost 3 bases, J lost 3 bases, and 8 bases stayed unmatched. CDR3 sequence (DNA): TGTGCCAGCAGCTTGTCTGGGACAGCTAACTACGAGCAGTACTTC. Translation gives CASSLSGTANYEQYF.

CDR3 loop: CASSPDREREQYF. Written as DNA, the CDR3 is TGTGCCAGCAGCCCGGACCGGGAGCGCGAGCAGTACTTC. The chain employs TRBV7-2 and TRBJ2-7; D might be TRBD2 (6 bases). This CDR3 spans 13 amino acids. Germline values: CDR1 SGHTA, CDR2 FQGNSA. Trimming took 5 bases from V and 6 from J, leaving 14 bases between them.

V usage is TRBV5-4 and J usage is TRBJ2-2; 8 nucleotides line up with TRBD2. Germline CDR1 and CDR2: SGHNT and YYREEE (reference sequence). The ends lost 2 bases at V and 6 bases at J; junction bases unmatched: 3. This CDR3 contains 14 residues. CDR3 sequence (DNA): TGTGCCAGCAGCTTTACGGGGGGGCCCGGGGAGCTGTTTTTT. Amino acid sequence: CASSFTGGPGELFF.

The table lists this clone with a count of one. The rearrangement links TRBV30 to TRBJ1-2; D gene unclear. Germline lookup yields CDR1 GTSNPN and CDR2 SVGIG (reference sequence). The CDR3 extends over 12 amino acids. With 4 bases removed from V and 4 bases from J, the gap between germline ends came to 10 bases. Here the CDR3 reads CAWTSRGYGYTF. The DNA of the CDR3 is TGTGCCTGGACCTCCCGAGGCTATGGCTACACCTTC.

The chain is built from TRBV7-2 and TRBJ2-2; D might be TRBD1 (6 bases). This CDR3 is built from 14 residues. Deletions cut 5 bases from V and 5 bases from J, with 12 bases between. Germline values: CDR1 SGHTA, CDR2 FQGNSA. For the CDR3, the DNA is TGTGCCAGCAGCGCCCAACAGGGAACCGGGGAGCTGTTTTTT. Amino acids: CASSAQQGTGELFF. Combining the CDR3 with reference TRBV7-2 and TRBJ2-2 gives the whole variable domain GAGVSQSPSNKVTEKGKDVELRCDPISGHTALYWYRQSLGQGLEFLIYFQGNSAPDKSGLPSDRFSAERTGGSVSTLTIQRTQQEDSAVYLCASSAQQGTGELFFGEGSRLTVL.

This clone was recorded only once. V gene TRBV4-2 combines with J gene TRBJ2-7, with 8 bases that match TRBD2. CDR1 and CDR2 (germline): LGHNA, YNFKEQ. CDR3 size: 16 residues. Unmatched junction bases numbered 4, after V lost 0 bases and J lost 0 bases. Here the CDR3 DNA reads TGTGCCAGCAGCCAAGATAGGGCGGGGGGCTCCTACGAGCAGTACTTC. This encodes CASSQDRAGGSYEQYF.

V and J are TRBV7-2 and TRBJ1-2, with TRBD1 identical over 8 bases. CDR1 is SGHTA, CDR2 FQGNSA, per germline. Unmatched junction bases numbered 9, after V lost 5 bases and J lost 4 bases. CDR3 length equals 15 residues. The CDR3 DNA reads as TGTGCCAGCAGCCCACCAGGGGGCGTTGGCTATGGCTACACCTTC. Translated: CASSPPGGVGYGYTF. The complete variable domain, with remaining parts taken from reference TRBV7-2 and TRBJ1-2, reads GAGVSQSPSNKVTEKGKDVELRCDPISGHTALYWYRQSLGQGLEFLIYFQGNSAPDKSGLPSDRFSAERTGGSVSTLTIQRTQQEDSAVYLCASSPPGGVGYGYTFGSGTRLTVV.

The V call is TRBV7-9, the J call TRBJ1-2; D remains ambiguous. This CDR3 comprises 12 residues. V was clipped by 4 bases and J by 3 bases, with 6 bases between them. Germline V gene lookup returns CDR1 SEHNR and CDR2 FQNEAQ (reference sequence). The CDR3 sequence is CASSYMDYGYTF. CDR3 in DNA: TGTGCCAGCAGCTACATGGACTATGGCTACACCTTC.

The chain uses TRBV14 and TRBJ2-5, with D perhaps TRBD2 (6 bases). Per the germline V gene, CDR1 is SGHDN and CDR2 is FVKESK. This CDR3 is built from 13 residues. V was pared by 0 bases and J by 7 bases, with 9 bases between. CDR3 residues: CASSQDGGGTQYF. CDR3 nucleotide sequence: TGTGCCAGCAGCCAAGATGGGGGAGGGACCCAGTACTTC.

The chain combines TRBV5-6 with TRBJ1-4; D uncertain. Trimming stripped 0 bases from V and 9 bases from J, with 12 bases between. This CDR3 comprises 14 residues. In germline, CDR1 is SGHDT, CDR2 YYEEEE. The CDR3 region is CASSLGNSRKKLFF. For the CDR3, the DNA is TGTGCCAGCAGCTTGGGGAACTCGCGGAAAAAACTGTTTTTT.